This TCR beta chain was identified during a study of T-cell reconstitution after alpha-beta-depleted transplantation in children. At least ten counts were recorded for this clonotype. Its specificity is unknown. The TCRbeta library incorporated unique molecular identifiers. TCRdb ran MiXCR on the PCR reads and lists one entry per CDR3 protein. The sample carries approximately 300,000 distinct CDR3 sequences, over 9% recorded once. Overall study findings and caveats: There were reportedly several hundred expanded graft clones from which alpha-beta T cells came about two months after transplant. Some patients owed their high day-60 TCRbeta diversity to surviving recipient T cells and thymic progenitors. Most T-cell counts and diversity one year after the transplant came from T cells that were newly produced.

J lost 4 bases, V lost 6 bases, and 11 bases had no gene match. The CDR3 sequence is 15 residues long. The chain carries TRBV12-3 or TRBV12-4 and TRBJ1-2, with 7 bases identical to TRBD1. This specimen was PBMCs, taken before TCRalphabeta/CD19-depleted stem cell transplant. The TCR comes from a boy under three years old with acute myeloid leukemia, due to receive a stem cell transplant. Here the CDR3 reads CASRKTGDLGYGYTF. The CDR3 DNA is TGTGCCAGCAGAAAAACAGGGGATCTTGGCTATGGCTACACCTTC.